This passage covers 2 T cell receptor beta chains from one sample sequenced in a study of regulatory T cells. The PCR used 52 TRBV and 13 TRBJ primers. Assay used: immunoSEQ multiplex PCR; TCRdb lists only in-frame clones, some missing. The sample shows 3,200 or so clones, around 94% of them seen only once. Antigen specificity for these receptors is unknown. Study conclusions and caveats: Compared with autologous conventional CD4+ cells and control regulatory cells, CD3G-deficient regulatory T cells showed reduced diversity.

The sample consisted of CD4+ Tregs sorted from blood. All receptors derive from a person aged 18-30 years with CD3G deficiency.

The chain recombines TRBV30 with TRBJ2-3, with 7 nucleotides matching TRBD1. This CDR3 region has 15 residues. CDR1 is GTSNPN and CDR2 is SVGIG in the germline V gene (reference sequence). Germline trimming cut 1 base from V and 3 bases from J; bases unmatched to any gene: 7. As DNA, the CDR3 is TGTGCCTGGAGTGCGACAGGGTTAGGGACAGATACGCAGTATTTT. This codes for CAWSATGLGTDTQYF.

V and J are TRBV5-1 and TRBJ1-3; unclear D gene. V shed 0 bases and J shed 0 bases, with 19 bases lying between them. The germline V gene has CDR1 SGHRS and CDR2 YFSETQ. The CDR3 extends over 19 amino acids. CDR3 sequence (DNA): TGCGCCAGCAGCTTGGTTGGGCCACCTACTTCGTTCTCTGGAAACACCATATATTTT. This codes for CASSLVGPPTSFSGNTIYF.